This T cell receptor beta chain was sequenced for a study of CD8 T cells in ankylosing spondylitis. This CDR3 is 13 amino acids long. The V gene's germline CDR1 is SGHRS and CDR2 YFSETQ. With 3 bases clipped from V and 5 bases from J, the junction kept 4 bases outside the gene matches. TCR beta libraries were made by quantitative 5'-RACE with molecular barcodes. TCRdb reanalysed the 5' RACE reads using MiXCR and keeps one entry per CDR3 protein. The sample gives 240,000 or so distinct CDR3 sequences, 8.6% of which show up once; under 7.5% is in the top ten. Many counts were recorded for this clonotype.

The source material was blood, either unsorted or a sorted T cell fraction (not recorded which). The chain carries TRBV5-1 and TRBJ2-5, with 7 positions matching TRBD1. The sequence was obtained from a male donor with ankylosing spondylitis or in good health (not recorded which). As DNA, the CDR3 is TGCGCCAGCAGCTCCGGACAGGCGGAGACCCAGTACTTC. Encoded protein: CASSSGQAETQYF. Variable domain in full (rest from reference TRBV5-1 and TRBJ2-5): KAGVTQTPRYLIKTRGQQVTLSCSPISGHRSVSWYQQTPGQGLQFLFEYFSETQRNKGNFPGRFSGRQFSNSRSEMNVSTLELGDSALYLCASSSGQAETQYFGPGTRLLVL.